This T cell receptor (beta chain) is drawn from a study of T cells in Graves' hyperthyroidism and ophthalmopathy. CDR3 length equals 16 residues. The germline CDR1 and CDR2 sequences are SEHNR and FQNEAQ (reference sequence). V lost 0 bases and J 1 base, leaving 10 bases between the germline ends. This clonotype has a handful of counts. Template material for amplifying TCR beta CDR3 regions consisted of RNA transcripts. HTBI primers were employed in a first-round RT-PCR of the TCR CDR3. Using its own MiXCR run on the multiplex PCR reads, TCRdb lists one record per CDR3 protein. Here the sample spans 500,000 or so distinct CDR3 sequences, 15% to 20% being singletons.

The chain couples TRBV7-9 to TRBJ1-3; weak D call: TRBD1 (5 bases). The source is a woman aged 25 to 39 with Graves' ophthalmopathy. Sequencing was carried out using blood. The CDR3 spells CASSLAWGKSGNTIYF. In DNA form, the CDR3 reads TGTGCCAGCAGCTTAGCATGGGGGAAATCTGGAAACACCATATATTTT.